One and the same sample provided the 31 T cell receptor beta chains below, sequenced in a study of CD8+CD57+ T cells in acquired aplastic anemia. According to the study, genomic DNA was the template for TCR beta VDJ and CDR3 profiling. Via MiXCR, TCRdb re-called the reads, giving one row per CDR3 protein. The sample has 250,000 to 350,000 distinct CDR3 sequences; 50% to 70% are singletons. The sequencing input was sorted CD4+, CD8+, or CD8+CD57+ T cells (not recorded which) from PBMCs. The receptors stem from a human donor with severe aplastic anemia or a healthy control (not recorded which).

The chain employs TRBV24-1 and TRBJ1-2, with TRBD1 matching over 7 bases. In germline, CDR1 is KGHDR, CDR2 SFDVKD. V lost 7 bases and J lost 4; bases outside the gene matches: 11. This CDR3 region has 15 residues. CDR3 protein: CATSTGAAGVYGYTF. The CDR3 DNA reads as TGTGCCACCAGCACAGGGGCCGCGGGGGTCTATGGCTACACCTTC.

This clonotype was observed many times. This chain connects TRBV27 to TRBJ2-7; D remains ambiguous. The germline V gene has CDR1 MNHEY and CDR2 SMNVEV (reference sequence). The CDR3 totals 14 residues. The ends were cut back, 3 bases at V and 2 bases at J, with 11 bases in the middle. The CDR3 here is CASSFRDIPYEQYF. The DNA for the CDR3 is TGTGCCAGCAGTTTCCGAGACATTCCCTACGAGCAGTACTTC.

V usage is TRBV20-1 and J usage is TRBJ1-5, with a possible D match to TRBD1 (6 bases). The CDR3 contains 18 residues. Germline CDR1 and CDR2: DFQATT and SNEGSKA (reference sequence). V lost 5 bases, J lost 0 bases, and 23 bases lay in between. CDR3 residues: CSAVRGEDRMYSNQPQHF. CDR3 coding DNA: TGCAGTGCTGTTAGAGGTGAGGACAGAATGTATAGCAATCAGCCCCAGCATTTT.

As regards this clonotype: This CDR3 fails to terminate in the conserved phenylalanine or tryptophan, so it likely reflects a read error. The DNA is left out, because the CDR3 cannot be placed on it with certainty; the CDR3 is given as TCRdb lists it. The chain combines TRBV7-9 with TRBJ2-7; TRBD2, the table's D call, lacks a check against the DNA. Germline V lookup: CDR1 SEHNR, CDR2 FQNEAQ (reference sequence). From its first to its last residue, the CDR3 has 9 amino acids. CDR3 residues: CASSQGLAG.

Note on this clonotype: An end of the junction differs from the germline gene, which may be a read error. This chain joins TRBV2 and TRBJ1-4; 7 bases agree with TRBD1. The CDR3 runs 15 residues. Germline CDR1 is SNHLY and CDR2 is FYNNEI. CDR3 in amino acids: CASRDTGATNERLFF. The CDR3 nucleotides read TGTGCCAGCAGAGATACAGGGGCCACTAATGAAAGACTGTTTTTT. The whole variable domain, remainder taken from reference TRBV2 and TRBJ1-4, is EPEVTQTPSHQVTQMGQEVILRCVPISNHLYFYWYRQILGQKVEFLVSFYNNEISEKSEIFDDQFSVERPDGSNFTLKIRSTKLEDSAMYFCASRDTGATNERLFFGSGTQLSVL.

The chain has TRBV7-9 and TRBJ1-3, with 7 nucleotides matching TRBD1. The V and J ends lost 5 bases and 8 bases, in that order; junction bases with no gene match: 9. Per germline, CDR1 SEHNR and CDR2 FQNEAQ (reference sequence). The CDR3 has 14 amino acids. The CDR3 sequence is CASSPGQRVDTIYF. For the CDR3, the DNA is TGTGCCAGCAGCCCGGGACAGAGGGTGGACACCATATATTTT.

The count of this clonotype is one. The rearrangement links TRBV20-1 to TRBJ1-1; a weak D match, TRBD1 (6 bases). Germline lookup yields CDR1 DFQATT and CDR2 SNEGSKA (reference sequence). V was trimmed by 5 bases and J by 3 bases, leaving 19 bases between them. The CDR3 totals 15 residues. Here the CDR3 reads CSAPTLRGEDTEAFF. The DNA of the CDR3 is TGCAGTGCTCCAACCCTAAGGGGGGAGGACACTGAAGCTTTCTTT.

This clonotype showed up many times. The chain links TRBV30 to TRBJ2-2; tentatively, D is TRBD2 (5 bases). This CDR3 is 14 amino acids long. The V and J ends lost 4 bases and 6 bases respectively, with 15 bases between them. The V gene's germline CDR1 is GTSNPN and CDR2 SVGIG (reference sequence). For the CDR3, the DNA is TGTGCCTGGACACACGAGGGTGGTGCCGGGGAGCTGTTTTTT. Protein product: CAWTHEGGAGELFF.

This clonotype was recorded at least ten times. The V gene is TRBV6-6, the J gene TRBJ2-3, with 12 bases lining up with TRBD1. This CDR3 is 16 amino acids long. With V trimmed by 4 bases and J by 2 bases, 4 bases remained unmatched. The germline gives CDR1 MNHNY, CDR2 SVGAGI (reference sequence). The CDR3 bases are TGTGCCAGCAGTTCTGGGACAGGGGGCTTCACAGATACGCAGTATTTT. As protein: CASSSGTGGFTDTQYF.

This clonotype was recorded a few times. The chain links TRBV28 to TRBJ1-2; 7 positions match TRBD1. With V trimmed by 8 bases and J by 4 bases, 13 bases remained unmatched. Germline V CDR1 and CDR2: MDHEN, SYDVKM. The CDR3 contains 15 residues. The CDR3: CASWSGGTVFYGYTF. CDR3 DNA sequence: TGTGCCAGCTGGTCGGGGGGGACAGTATTCTATGGCTACACCTTC.

The chain is built from TRBV19 and TRBJ1-2; 7 nucleotides agree with TRBD1. J lost 5 bases, V lost 5 bases, and 8 bases had no gene match. The CDR3 consists of 14 residues. Germline V gene lookup returns CDR1 LNHDA and CDR2 SQIVND (reference sequence). CDR3 protein: CASSHDRVGYGYTF. CDR3 in DNA: TGTGCCAGTAGTCATGACAGGGTTGGATATGGCTACACCTTC.

This chain connects TRBV19 to TRBJ2-7, with D maybe TRBD2 (6 bases). The CDR3 extends over 15 amino acids. V was clipped by 3 bases and J by 0 bases, with 12 bases between them. Germline CDR1 LNHDA, CDR2 SQIVND (reference sequence). CDR3 nucleotide sequence: TGTGCCAGTAGTATCGGGAGCGGTTACTCCTACGAGCAGTACTTC. Its protein product is CASSIGSGYSYEQYF.

The chain uses TRBV2 and TRBJ2-7; 8 bases fit TRBD2. With 5 bases clipped from V and 2 bases from J, the junction kept 5 bases outside the gene matches. The CDR3 covers 14 residues. CDR1 and CDR2 from the germline V gene are SNHLY and FYNNEI. The DNA for the CDR3 is TGTGCCAGCAGTCCGACTAGCGAAACCTACGAGCAGTACTTC. Protein product: CASSPTSETYEQYF.

The chain links TRBV14 to TRBJ1-6, with unresolved D. Germline V CDR1 and CDR2: SGHDN, FVKESK. Trimming shortened V by 0 bases and J by 10 bases, and 7 bases separated the two germline ends. This CDR3 has 13 residues. In DNA, the CDR3 is TGTGCCAGCAGCCAAGACCTCGGGTCACCCCTCCACTTT. Encoded protein: CASSQDLGSPLHF.

This chain uses TRBV7-2 with TRBJ1-2; unclear D gene. The CDR3 is 12 amino acids. With 1 base removed from V and 8 bases from J, the gap between germline ends came to 8 bases. In germline, CDR1 is SGHTA, CDR2 FQGNSA. In DNA, the CDR3 is TGTGCCAGCAGCTTAGGGTTCGGCGGCTACACCTTC. This codes for CASSLGFGGYTF.

This clonotype appeared many times. This chain links TRBV19 with TRBJ1-2, with unresolved D. The ends were cut back, 9 bases at V and 2 bases at J, with 13 bases in the middle. There are 13 residues in the CDR3. CDR1 and CDR2 (germline): LNHDA, SQIVND (reference sequence). The CDR3 DNA sequence: TGTGCCAGCTCCCCCTCAGGAAACTATGGCTACACCTTC. Residues: CASSPSGNYGYTF.

This clonotype was found a few times. This chain uses TRBV7-8 with TRBJ1-2; possible D gene TRBD1, 5 bases. The V end lost 1 base, the J end lost 0 bases, and 6 bases lay between the germline ends. Germline V gives CDR1 SGHVS, CDR2 FQNEAQ. The CDR3 sequence is 14 residues long. In DNA, the CDR3 is TGTGCCAGCAGCTTAGGAGGGGCTAACTATGGCTACACCTTC. Its protein is CASSLGGANYGYTF.

This rearrangement joins TRBV5-6 to TRBJ2-5; D is possibly TRBD2 (6 bases). V gave up 2 bases and J gave up 2 bases, with 13 bases separating them. The CDR3 loop spans 15 amino acids. CDR1 is SGHDT and CDR2 is YYEEEE in the germline V gene. The DNA for the CDR3 is TGTGCCAGCAGCTTTGCGGGGTCAATACAAGAGACCCAGTACTTC. The encoded protein is CASSFAGSIQETQYF.

This chain uses TRBV20-1 with TRBJ1-5; D perhaps matches TRBD1 (5 bases). The V and J ends lost 0 bases and 7 bases respectively, with 16 bases between them. Per the germline V gene, CDR1 is DFQATT and CDR2 is SNEGSKA (reference sequence). This CDR3 has 15 amino acids. The CDR3 sequence is CSARDVGGTNQPQHF. The CDR3 DNA follows: TGCAGTGCTAGAGATGTGGGAGGGACGAACCAGCCCCAGCATTTT.

The chain couples TRBV19 to TRBJ2-2, with D possibly being TRBD2 (5 bases). CDR1 and CDR2 from the germline V gene are LNHDA and SQIVND (reference sequence). V was pared by 5 bases and J by 3 bases, with 7 bases between. The length of the CDR3 is 13 residues. The CDR3 spells CASSQRYTGELFF. CDR3 sequence (DNA): TGTGCCAGTAGTCAGCGGTACACCGGGGAGCTGTTTTTT.

In its sample, this clonotype was seen many times. This chain links TRBV15 with TRBJ1-1; 9 nucleotides align to TRBD1. Losses at the gene ends were 1 base for V and 5 bases for J; bases not matched to a gene: 8. This CDR3 is built from 16 residues. Germline CDR1 is LNHNV and CDR2 is YYDKDF (reference sequence). The DNA for the CDR3 is TGTGCCACCAGCAGAGCTTCCGGGACAGGGAAGACTGAAGCTTTCTTT. Its translation is CATSRASGTGKTEAFF.

This sequence joins TRBV9 and TRBJ2-5; 11 bases line up with TRBD2. The V and J ends lost 0 bases and 4 bases, in that order; junction bases with no gene match: 11. Germline lookup yields CDR1 SGDLS and CDR2 YYNGEE. The CDR3 sequence is 18 residues long. CDR3 residues: CASSVARGSGGAPETQYF. The CDR3 nucleotides are TGTGCCAGCAGCGTAGCTAGAGGTAGCGGGGGGGCCCCAGAGACCCAGTACTTC.

This clonotype was recorded many times. The chain uses TRBV27 and TRBJ2-3, with TRBD1 as a possible D gene (5 bases). Per germline, CDR1 MNHEY and CDR2 SMNVEV (reference sequence). The CDR3 runs to 15 residues. V lost 6 bases, J lost 1 base, and 14 bases lay in between. CDR3 bases: TGTGCCAGCAGGCCCAATTTAGGGGGCACAGATACGCAGTATTTT. Amino acid sequence: CASRPNLGGTDTQYF.

V usage is TRBV24-1 and J usage is TRBJ1-2, with D possibly TRBD1 on 6 matching bases. V was trimmed by 5 bases and J by 4 bases, leaving 13 bases between them. The CDR3 loop spans 14 amino acids. The germline gives CDR1 KGHDR, CDR2 SFDVKD. The CDR3 DNA is TGTGCCACCAGTGCCGGGACAACCCTCTATGGCTACACCTTC. It yields the protein CATSAGTTLYGYTF.

This clonotype has more than one count but fewer than ten. The chain is built from TRBV4-1 and TRBJ1-6; D gene ambiguous. Between the trimmed V and J ends, which lost 5 bases and 2 bases, there was a span of 10 bases. The CDR3 runs to 15 residues. From germline, CDR1 is MGHRA and CDR2 YSYEKL. CDR3 sequence (DNA): TGCGCCAGCAGCTCGGACCTAACCTATAATTCACCCCTCCACTTT. This gives the protein CASSSDLTYNSPLHF.

This clonotype was seen a handful of times. The V and J genes are TRBV2 and TRBJ2-7; 9 bases are a match to TRBD1. The ends lost 4 bases at V and 6 bases at J; junction bases unmatched: 4. Germline V gives CDR1 SNHLY, CDR2 FYNNEI. The CDR3 extends over 13 amino acids. The CDR3 sequence: CASSGSTGGEQYF. The CDR3 DNA follows: TGTGCCAGCAGTGGATCGACAGGGGGCGAGCAGTACTTC. Drawing the rest from reference TRBV2 and TRBJ2-7, the complete variable domain is EPEVTQTPSHQVTQMGQEVILRCVPISNHLYFYWYRQILGQKVEFLVSFYNNEISEKSEIFDDQFSVERPDGSNFTLKIRSTKLEDSAMYFCASSGSTGGEQYFGPGTRLTVT.

V and J are TRBV12-3 or TRBV12-4 and TRBJ1-2; D ambiguous. This CDR3 is built from 15 residues. Trimming left V 4 bases short and J 4 bases short, with 16 bases between. In DNA, the CDR3 is TGTGCCAGCAGTTCACCGCCGTGGACCGCCTATGGCTACACCTTC. Protein: CASSSPPWTAYGYTF.

The chain joins TRBV24-1 to TRBJ2-1; a weak D match, TRBD1 (6 bases). The CDR3 contains 12 residues. Germline lookup yields CDR1 KGHDR and CDR2 SFDVKD. The V and J ends lost 7 bases and 7 bases respectively, with 10 bases between them. The CDR3 DNA follows: TGTGCCACCAGGGGAACAGGGAATGAGCAGTTCTTC. This codes for CATRGTGNEQFF.

As concerns this clonotype: Because it lacks the conserved phenylalanine or tryptophan at the end, this CDR3 is likely a read error. The chain couples TRBV10-3 to TRBJ2-3, with TRBD1 matching 9 bases. V lost 3 bases to trimming and J lost 1 base; unmatched junction nucleotides: 5. Germline V lookup: CDR1 ENHRY, CDR2 SYGVKD. The CDR3 is 16 amino acids. CDR3 loop: CAISDSGQGRTDTQYC. The CDR3 coding sequence is TGTGCCATCAGTGACTCCGGACAGGGGCGCACAGATACGCAGTATTGT.

This sequence joins TRBV7-9 and TRBJ2-5; D is undetermined. Germline CDR1 SEHNR, CDR2 FQNEAQ (reference sequence). Trimming left V 2 bases short and J 0 bases short, with 4 bases between. This CDR3 region has 13 residues. The CDR3, as DNA: TGTGCCAGCAGCTTAAGGTACCAAGAGACCCAGTACTTC. Translation gives CASSLRYQETQYF.

The chain employs TRBV7-6 and TRBJ2-3; unclear D gene. V gave up 2 bases and J gave up 3 bases, with 12 bases separating them. The CDR3 is made up of 15 amino acids. Germline-derived CDR1 and CDR2 are SGHVS and FNYEAQ. Here the CDR3 DNA reads TGTGCCAGCAGCTTATACCTAACCGGGACAGATACGCAGTATTTT. This sequence encodes CASSLYLTGTDTQYF.